This is a list of T cell receptor beta chains from one sample in a study of neurological immune-mediated disorders. TCRdb reprocessed the 5' RACE reads via MiXCR and lists one record per CDR3 protein. The data contain 53,000 or so distinct CDR3 sequences, 10% to 15% of them singletons. The specimen sequenced was PBMCs. The receptors shown here come from a woman aged 55 to 70 with HTLV-1-associated myelopathy (HAM/TSP). Each CDR3 is given with its conserved first and last residue. Each record gives: D gene, V gene, clone size, J gene, CDR3 protein, CDR3 DNA. A D gene is named only where the DNA matches it firmly. Size values are once, few and many counts, or a class for expanded clones, and some rows have none.

NA	TRBV20-1	many	TRBJ2-5	CSASYGQETQYF	TGCAGTGCTAGCTACGGCCAAGAGACCCAGTACTTC
TRBD1	TRBV20-1	many	TRBJ1-1	CSARDPETGGSNTEAFF	TGCAGTGCTAGGGATCCCGAGACAGGGGGTTCTAACACTGAAGCTTTCTTT
TRBD2	TRBV12-3/TRBV12-4	many	TRBJ2-1	CASSRTDGTSEGQFF	TGTGCCAGCTCGAGAACAGACGGGACTAGCGAAGGGCAGTTCTTC
TRBD1	TRBV2	many	TRBJ1-2	CASSGPGGTRGYTF	TGTGCCAGCAGTGGGCCAGGGGGTACCAGAGGCTACACCTTC
TRBD1	TRBV18	many	TRBJ2-7	CASSMTGVSYEQYF	TGTGCCAGCTCGATGACAGGGGTGTCCTACGAGCAGTACTTC
NA	TRBV5-1	many	TRBJ2-4	CASTGGNIQYF	TGCGCCAGCACAGGAGGAAACATTCAGTACTTC
NA	TRBV7-9	many	TRBJ2-7	CASSTTYEQYF	TGTGCCAGCAGCACCACCTACGAGCAGTACTTC
NA	TRBV27	NA	TRBJ1-5	CASSLEGRPGNQPQHF	TGTGCCAGCAGTTTGGAAGGCAGGCCGGGCAATCAGCCCCAGCATTTT
TRBD2	TRBV28	many	TRBJ2-7	CASRVLAVSSYEQYF	TGTGCCAGTCGAGTACTAGCGGTGAGCTCCTACGAGCAGTACTTC
NA	TRBV9	NA	TRBJ2-2	CASSSEVFVANTGELFF	TGTGCCAGCAGCTCTGAGGTGTTTGTAGCGAACACCGGGGAGCTGTTTTTT
NA	TRBV27	many	TRBJ1-2	CARGLDGYTF	TGTGCCAGGGGTTTGGATGGCTACACCTTC
TRBD2	TRBV27	many	TRBJ2-1	CASNHGLAGNEQFF	TGTGCCAGCAACCATGGGTTAGCGGGCAATGAGCAGTTCTTC
NA	TRBV25-1	many	TRBJ2-3	CASSENGARSDTQYF	TGTGCCAGCAGTGAAAACGGCGCGAGGAGTGATACGCAGTATTTT